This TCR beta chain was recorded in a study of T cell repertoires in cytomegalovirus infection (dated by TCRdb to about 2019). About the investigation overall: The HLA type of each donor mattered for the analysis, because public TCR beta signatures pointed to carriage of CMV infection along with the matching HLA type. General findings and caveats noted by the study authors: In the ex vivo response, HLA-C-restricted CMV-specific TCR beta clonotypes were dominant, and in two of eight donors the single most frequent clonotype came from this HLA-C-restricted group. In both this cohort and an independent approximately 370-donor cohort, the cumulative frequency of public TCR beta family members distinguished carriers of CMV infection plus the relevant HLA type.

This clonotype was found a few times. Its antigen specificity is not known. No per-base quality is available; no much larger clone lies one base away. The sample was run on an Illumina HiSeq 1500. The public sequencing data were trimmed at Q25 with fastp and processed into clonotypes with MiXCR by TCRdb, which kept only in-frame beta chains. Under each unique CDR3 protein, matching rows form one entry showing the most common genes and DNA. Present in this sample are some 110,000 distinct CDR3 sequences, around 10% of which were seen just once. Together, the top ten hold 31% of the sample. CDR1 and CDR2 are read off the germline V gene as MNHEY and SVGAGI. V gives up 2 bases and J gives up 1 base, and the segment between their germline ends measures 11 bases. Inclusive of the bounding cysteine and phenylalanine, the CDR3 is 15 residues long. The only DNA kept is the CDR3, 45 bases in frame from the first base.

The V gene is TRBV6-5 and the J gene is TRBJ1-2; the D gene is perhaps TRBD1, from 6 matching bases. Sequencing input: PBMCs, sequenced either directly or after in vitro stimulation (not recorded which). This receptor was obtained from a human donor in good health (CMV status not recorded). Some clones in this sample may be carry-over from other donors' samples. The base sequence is TGTGCCAGCAGTTACGGGGAGGGGGTTAACTATGGCTACACCTTC. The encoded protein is CASSYGEGVNYGYTF.